A selection of T cell receptor beta chains follows, all from one sample in a study of OX40 agonist ivuxolimab in advanced cancers. The repertoire was sequenced with immunoSEQ multiplex PCR; TCRdb's copy has only in-frame clones and lacks some. This table holds 90,000 to 130,000 clones, approximately 90% found once. The sequences come from CD4+ or CD8+ T cells sorted from blood, collected in a trial of the OX40 agonist ivuxolimab. The origin of the receptors is an adult with an advanced solid tumor such as melanoma, head and neck, liver or kidney cancer. Both conserved end residues are part of each CDR3. The D gene is left open where the match is weak. Clone size appears in some rows only: once, few, many, or a class for an expanded clone.

size	V	D	J	CDR3	DNA
.	TRBV11-2	TRBD1	TRBJ1-1	CASASSGTGDTEAFF	TGTGCCAGCGCCTCAAGCGGGACAGGGGACACTGAAGCTTTCTTT
.	TRBV27	.	TRBJ1-2	CASSLYGGRYTF	TGTGCCAGCAGCCTCTACGGCGGGCGCTACACCTTC
.	TRBV5-4	.	TRBJ1-5	CASSSGGGSVNQPQHF	TGTGCCAGCAGCTCCGGCGGGGGCTCGGTTAATCAGCCCCAGCATTTT
.	TRBV11-3	.	TRBJ1-2	CASSLVDGNYNYGYTF	TGTGCCAGCAGCTTAGTTGACGGGAATTATAACTATGGCTACACCTTC
.	TRBV15	TRBD2	TRBJ2-1	CATSRVRTSGSNEQFF	TGTGCCACCAGCAGAGTGAGGACTAGCGGGAGTAATGAGCAGTTCTTC
.	TRBV2	.	TRBJ2-3	CASSDPRGPDTQYF	TGTGCCAGCAGTGACCCCAGGGGTCCAGATACGCAGTATTTT
.	TRBV7-2	.	TRBJ2-1	CASSLANRAYSYNEQFF	TGTGCCAGCAGCTTAGCCAACAGAGCCTACTCCTACAATGAGCAGTTCTTC
.	TRBV19	.	TRBJ2-7	CASSSLGGRSSYEQYF	TGTGCCAGTAGTAGCCTAGGAGGGCGCAGCTCCTACGAGCAGTACTTC
.	TRBV2	.	TRBJ2-3	CASSEVRADTQYF	TGTGCCAGCAGTGAAGTTAGGGCAGATACGCAGTATTTT
once	TRBV9	.	TRBJ2-7	CASSVGTQPSYEQYF	TGTGCCAGCAGCGTCGGGACACAGCCTTCCTACGAGCAGTACTTC
.	TRBV9	.	TRBJ1-2	CASSVDRGYGYTF	TGTGCCAGCAGCGTAGACCGAGGGTATGGCTACACCTTC